Following are 2 T cell receptor beta chains from one sample sequenced in a study of cytomegalovirus exposure and HLA in healthy donors. This PCR relied on a set of 60 Vbeta primers and 13 Jbeta primers. Data came from immunoSEQ multiplex PCR; TCRdb stores just in-frame clones and leaves some out. The table lists roughly 130,000 clones, around 78% of them singletons. The specimen was PBMCs. The source is a woman in her fifties or sixties in good health and CMV-seronegative.

This chain joins TRBV5-8 and TRBJ1-4; D not resolved. The CDR3 runs to 15 residues. Trimming shortened V by 4 bases and J by 4 bases, and 14 bases separated the two germline ends. Germline V gene data show CDR1 as SGHTS and CDR2 as YDEGEE. CDR3 loop: CASSLEKRDNEKLFF. The CDR3 DNA reads as TGTGCCAGCAGCCTTGAGAAGCGGGATAATGAAAAACTGTTTTTT.

This clone was counted a single time. This chain joins TRBV5-1 and TRBJ2-1; TRBD2 matches at 10 bases. The junction had 5 bases not matched to a gene; V was cut back by 0 bases and J by 8 bases. The CDR3 has 15 residues. The germline V gene encodes CDR1 SGHRS and CDR2 YFSETQ. The CDR3 loop reads CASSLVPSGSYEQFF. The CDR3 nucleotides read TGCGCCAGCAGCTTGGTTCCTAGCGGGAGCTATGAGCAGTTCTTC.